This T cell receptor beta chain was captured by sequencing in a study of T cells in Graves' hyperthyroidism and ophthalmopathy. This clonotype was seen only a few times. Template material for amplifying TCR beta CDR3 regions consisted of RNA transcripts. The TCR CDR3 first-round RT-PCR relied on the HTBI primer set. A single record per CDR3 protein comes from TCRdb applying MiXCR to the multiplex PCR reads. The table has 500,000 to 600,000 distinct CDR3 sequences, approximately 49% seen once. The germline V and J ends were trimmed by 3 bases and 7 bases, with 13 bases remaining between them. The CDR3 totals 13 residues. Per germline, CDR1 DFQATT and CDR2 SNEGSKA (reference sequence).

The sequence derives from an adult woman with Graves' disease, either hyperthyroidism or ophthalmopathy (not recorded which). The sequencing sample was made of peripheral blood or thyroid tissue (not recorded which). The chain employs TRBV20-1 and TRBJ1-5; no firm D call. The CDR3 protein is CSASGRAGQPQHF. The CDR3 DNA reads TGCAGTGCTAGCGGGAGGGCCGGGCAGCCCCAGCATTTT.